This T cell receptor (beta chain) was documented in a study of blood T cell repertoires in COVID-19 (dated by TCRdb to 2018 to 2021). About the investigation overall: The collaborator samples originated in the United States, Italy and Spain and spanned the acute and convalescent phases of COVID-19. The material from the prospective study consisted of cDNA or gDNA derived from T cells, B-cell-depleted T cells, or PBMCs. Deeply sampled blood TCRbeta repertoires from subjects exposed to, actively infected with, or recovered from COVID-19 were included in the dataset. The repertoires were released in a freely available public database meant as a resource for research on the immune response to SARS-CoV-2. Samples came from the ongoing ImmuneRACE study (first 160 participants) plus 1,254 subjects from 6 global collaborators. Nearly every sample came with metadata listing a de-identified subject ID, COVID-19 status, age in years and sex. Where available, HLA class I and class II types were taken from metadata supplied by the sample provider and were not determined by assay-based typing.

A note on this clone: There is no known antigen for this receptor. Per-base quality was not reported, and no clone a single base away is much larger than it.

General conclusions and limits of the study: The amount of clinical and demographic metadata varied by source and participant and was provided uncurated.

Each collaborating institution followed its own protocols to collect whole blood in K2EDTA tubes. Collaborator samples were shipped for TCRbeta analysis as frozen whole blood, isolated PBMCs, or DNA extracted from either sample type. The immunoSEQ Assay, a bias-controlled multiplex PCR, was used to amplify TCRbeta CDR3 regions from genomic DNA. In the original analysis: Within the assay, amplification of reference gene primers was used to estimate how many nucleated cells each sample contained. To quantify the absolute abundance of each unique TCRbeta CDR3 rearrangement, sequence reads were collapsed and filtered. For each sample, productive Simpson clonality was calculated as the square root of Simpson's diversity index across productive rearrangements. The clones in this table, taken by TCRdb from immuneACCESS, are in-frame only. Not every clone is retained; where verified, under half of the shortfall comes from an unresolved V gene, and the cause of the rest is unknown. V and J calls and clone size are as listed in that table; D and trimming were resolved from the DNA. This sample is represented by 310,000 or so clones; 88% of them were singletons. Jointly, the top ten make up about 3.9% of the sample.

V drops 3 bases and J drops 1 base, leaving 8 bases in between. From the cysteine through the phenylalanine, the CDR3 covers 14 amino acids. The retained sequence is limited to the CDR3, 42 bases, with the frame set at the first base. Reading the germline V gene gives CDR1 MNHEY and CDR2 SVGAGI. What was sequenced was peripheral blood. The receptor was derived from a woman between 50 and 59 years old with active or convalescent COVID-19. This sequence uses TRBV6-5 and TRBJ2-3; there is no confident call for the D gene. The DNA is as follows: TGTGCCAGCAGTTATAAACTCGGCACAGATACGCAGTATTTT. This is translated as CASSYKLGTDTQYF.